This TCR beta chain was found in a study of cytomegalovirus exposure and HLA in healthy donors. This clone was detected once. Other DNA sequences of this sample code for an identical CDR3. The CDR3 runs 16 residues. V was trimmed by 2 bases and J by 1 base, leaving 10 bases between them. Germline-derived CDR1 and CDR2 are SGHRS and YFSETQ. Amplification used 60 Vbeta primers and 13 Jbeta primers. TCRdb's copy holds only in-frame clones and misses some; the assay was immunoSEQ multiplex PCR. The sample has tens of thousands of clones, about 83% seen once. The material sequenced was PBMCs. J is TRBJ2-6 and V is TRBV5-1, with D perhaps matching TRBD1 (6 bases). This receptor was taken from a boy younger than 18 in good health and CMV-seronegative. Here the CDR3 DNA reads TGCGCCAGCAGCTTAACAGGGACATCTGGGGCCAACGTCCTGACTTTC. Encoded protein: CASSLTGTSGANVLTF. Filled out from reference TRBV5-1 and TRBJ2-6, the complete variable domain reads KAGVTQTPRYLIKTRGQQVTLSCSPISGHRSVSWYQQTPGQGLQFLFEYFSETQRNKGNFPGRFSGRQFSNSRSEMNVSTLELGDSALYLCASSLTGTSGANVLTFGAGSRLTVL.